This TCR beta chain was sequenced for a study of blood T cells in healthy people across ages. Every sample yielded at least 7 million isolated PBMCs. The CDR3 runs 11 residues. Looked up from germline, CDR1 is SGHTA and CDR2 is FQGNSA. The V end lost 4 bases, the J end lost 13 bases, and 11 bases lay between the germline ends. Regarding the study as a whole: Significant beta diversity loss was already apparent by age approximately 37, declining roughly linearly. Investigators viewed diversity estimates from one million T cells as underestimates, the study reported.

Remarks on this clonotype: Its antigen is unknown.

A second PCR of 7 to 11 cycles used a sample-barcoded 5' primer and a J-beta primer mix. The template-switch adaptor, which had 12 random nucleotides, put a tag on each cDNA molecule. TCRdb called the 5' RACE reads again in MiXCR, with one record for every CDR3 protein. The table shows hundreds of thousands of distinct CDR3 sequences, with about 62% occurring only once. V gene TRBV7-2 combines with J gene TRBJ2-4; D may be TRBD2 (5 bases). The receptor's source is a man younger than 40 in good health. What was sequenced was blood. Here the CDR3 reads CASSSTRGQYF. The CDR3 coding sequence is TGTGCCAGCAGCTCGACCCGAGGGCAGTACTTC.